The 8 T cell receptor beta chains given below trace back to one sample, sequenced in a study of blood T cell repertoires in COVID-19. Only in-frame clones appear in the TCRdb table, and some are missing; sequencing was by immunoSEQ multiplex PCR. The table records approximately 150,000 clones, about 80% of them present only once. Sequencing input: peripheral blood. Source of these receptors: a man between 50 and 59 years old with acute or convalescent COVID-19.

V is TRBV5-1 and J is TRBJ2-7; 9 bases align to TRBD1. Germline loops: CDR1 SGHRS, CDR2 YFSETQ. This CDR3 is 12 amino acids long. Germline trimming cut 4 bases from V and 6 bases from J; bases unmatched to any gene: 2. CDR3 loop: CASSEDRGEQYF. In nucleotides, the CDR3 is TGCGCCAGCAGCGAGGACAGGGGCGAGCAGTACTTC.

This clone came up many times. The genes are TRBV5-1 and TRBJ1-2, with D possibly TRBD1 on 5 matching bases. The germline V and J ends were trimmed by 5 bases and 6 bases, with 14 bases remaining between them. In germline, CDR1 is SGHRS, CDR2 YFSETQ. This CDR3 has 13 residues. The CDR3 DNA is TGCGCCAGCAGGGCCACAGGTGATAATGGCTACACCTTC. It yields the protein CASRATGDNGYTF.

The chain is built from TRBV30 and TRBJ1-1, with D possibly being TRBD1 (5 bases). The CDR3 loop spans 12 amino acids. The germline gives CDR1 GTSNPN, CDR2 SVGIG (reference sequence). V gave up 3 bases and J gave up 5 bases, with 10 bases separating them. CDR3 bases: TGTGCCTGGAGCCCCAGGGTTACTGAAGCTTTCTTT. This codes for CAWSPRVTEAFF.

The CDR3 sequence is CASNQAGTDTQYF. CDR3 DNA: TGTGCCAGCAATCAAGCTGGCACAGATACGCAGTATTTT. The chain recombines TRBV12-3 or TRBV12-4 with TRBJ2-3; D uncertain. The CDR3 sequence is 13 residues long. Trimming took off 7 bases at V and 1 base at J, with 9 bases between the two ends.

The chain joins TRBV4-1 to TRBJ2-2, with TRBD2 identical over 11 bases. The CDR3 sequence is 18 residues long. J was trimmed by 1 base and V by 4 bases; bases with no gene match: 8. The germline V gene encodes CDR1 MGHRA and CDR2 YSYEKL. CDR3 sequence reads: CASSPRGLADQNTGELFF. CDR3 nucleotides: TGCGCCAGCAGCCCCCGGGGACTAGCGGACCAGAACACCGGGGAGCTGTTTTTT.

Concerning this clone itself: The sample has other DNA sequences that encode this CDR3 too. This chain uses TRBV5-1 with TRBJ1-2; 9 bases match TRBD1. The CDR3 is 14 residues long. V dropped 4 bases and J dropped 1; count of bases not matched to a gene: 2. From germline, CDR1 is SGHRS and CDR2 YFSETQ. The CDR3 reads CASSEGQGNYGYTF. The CDR3 region has the DNA TGCGCCAGCAGCGAGGGACAGGGTAACTATGGCTACACCTTC.

CDR3 amino acids: CASSPGFNRADSSYNEQFF. The CDR3 DNA follows: TGTGCCAGCTCACCGGGCTTTAATCGAGCCGATAGCTCCTACAATGAGCAGTTCTTC. The chain combines TRBV18 with TRBJ2-1; D is uncertain. The CDR3 extends over 19 amino acids. Germline CDR1 reads KGHSH; CDR2 reads LQKENI. Trimming pared 3 bases from V and 0 bases from J, leaving 21 bases between.

The rearrangement joins TRBV29-1 to TRBJ2-7; TRBD1 is a possible D gene (5 bases). Per the germline V gene, CDR1 is SQVTM and CDR2 is ANQGSEA. V lost 0 bases, J lost 7 bases, and 13 bases lay in between. The CDR3 consists of 13 residues. CDR3 bases: TGCAGCGTTGAAGAGAAGGGGAAGGAAGAGCAGTACTTC. Protein: CSVEEKGKEEQYF.